The entry below describes one TCR beta chain. The record originates from a study of blood T cell repertoires in COVID-19. The CDR3 has 12 amino acids. V lost 4 bases and J lost 2, with 9 bases in between. Germline V gives CDR1 SQVTM, CDR2 ANQGSEA. Authors' methods: Amplified reference gene primers provided the basis for estimating nucleated cell counts. Generated by immunoSEQ multiplex PCR, the TCRdb table keeps only in-frame clones and is missing some. V and J calls and clone size are those listed in that table; D and trimming were worked out from the DNA. The sample contains some 16,000 clones, roughly 80% of which appear only once.

This sequence joins TRBV29-1 and TRBJ2-7, with a weak D call TRBD1 (6 bases). The receptor was isolated from a man in his 70s with active or convalescent COVID-19. The specimen sequenced was peripheral blood. The CDR3 sequence: CSVGRQAYEQYF. The CDR3, as DNA: TGCAGCGTTGGTAGACAGGCCTACGAGCAGTACTTC.